The following is a TCR beta chain sequence with its context. This sample was included in a study of shared clonotypes between healthy human individuals. Across the study: Each donor had three CD4 naive, three CD4 memory, two CD8 naive and one CD8 memory plate.

Sequencing was performed with immunoSEQ multiplex PCR; in TCRdb, only in-frame clones are kept and a portion is missing. This sample has around 1,000,000 clones, with around 77% found just once. There are 16 residues in the CDR3. Germline V gene lookup returns CDR1 SGHDN and CDR2 FVKESK. After removal of 0 bases from V and 4 bases from J, the junction contained 6 bases not matched to a gene. The sequenced sample was memory CD4+ T cells from PBMCs. Noted subset: CD45RA-negative fraction. The sequence was collected from a man younger than 35 in good health. Some clones in this sample may be carry-over from other donors' samples. The chain couples TRBV14 to TRBJ1-2, with 9 bases that match TRBD1. Written as DNA, the CDR3 is TGTGCCAGCAGCCAAGATAAAGGGACAGGGACCTATGGCTACACCTTC. Its translation is CASSQDKGTGTYGYTF.